These 16 T cell receptor beta chains were sequenced from one sample in a study of blood T cell repertoires in COVID-19. Assay: immunoSEQ multiplex PCR; the TCRdb copy retains only in-frame clones and omits some. This table holds approximately 93,000 clones, approximately 77% found once. Input material: peripheral blood. These receptors all stem from an elderly woman with acute or convalescent COVID-19.

This chain uses TRBV7-9 with TRBJ2-5; a possible D gene is TRBD2 (7 bases). From germline, CDR1 is SEHNR and CDR2 FQNEAQ (reference sequence). The CDR3 contains 15 residues. V lost 2 bases and J lost 5, with 15 bases in between. CDR3 loop: CASSLKAGAVETQYF. The DNA of the CDR3 is TGTGCCAGCAGCTTAAAGGCGGGGGCGGTGGAGACCCAGTACTTC.

The rearrangement uses TRBV7-2 and TRBJ2-5; 11 bases fit TRBD1. The CDR3 covers 16 residues. J was trimmed by 1 base and V by 6 bases; bases with no gene match: 7. Germline CDR1 reads SGHTA; CDR2 reads FQGNSA. The CDR3 spells CASSIVGTGGQETQYF. CDR3 DNA sequence: TGTGCCAGCAGTATAGTGGGGACAGGGGGCCAAGAGACCCAGTACTTC.

This clone appeared once. The chain couples TRBV12-3 or TRBV12-4 to TRBJ2-7; no firm D call. This CDR3 region has 13 residues. Trimming pared 6 bases from V and 5 bases from J, leaving 14 bases between. The CDR3 loop is CASSPGLPHEQYF. The CDR3 DNA sequence: TGTGCCAGCAGCCCCGGGTTGCCCCACGAGCAGTACTTC.

In this sample, this clone turned up once. The chain uses TRBV5-1 and TRBJ1-6; TRBD1 matches at 8 bases. Germline V gene data show CDR1 as SGHRS and CDR2 as YFSETQ. Trimming took 2 bases from V and 4 from J; bases not matched to a gene: 5. The CDR3 is made up of 16 amino acids. CDR3 residues: CASSLGGTGYNSPLHF. The DNA of the CDR3 is TGCGCCAGCAGCTTAGGGGGGACAGGTTATAATTCACCCCTCCACTTT. Filled out from reference TRBV5-1 and TRBJ1-6, the complete variable domain reads KAGVTQTPRYLIKTRGQQVTLSCSPISGHRSVSWYQQTPGQGLQFLFEYFSETQRNKGNFPGRFSGRQFSNSRSEMNVSTLELGDSALYLCASSLGGTGYNSPLHFGNGTRLTVT.

This sequence joins TRBV10-3 and TRBJ2-5; TRBD2 matches 7 bases. CDR3 length equals 14 residues. Per germline, CDR1 ENHRY and CDR2 SYGVKD. V trimming: 11 bases; J trimming: 4 bases; junction bases outside the gene matches: 13. The CDR3, as DNA: TGTGCCGCAAGGCCGGGCGGGGAGGGAGAGACCCAGTACTTC. Amino acids: CAARPGGEGETQYF.

The chain recombines TRBV12-3 or TRBV12-4 with TRBJ1-2, with 8 positions matching TRBD1. This CDR3 has 13 amino acids. Trimming at V came to 7 bases and at J to 8 bases, leaving 9 bases not matched to a gene. The CDR3 loop is CASNLQGARGYTF. The DNA for the CDR3 is TGTGCCAGCAATCTCCAGGGGGCGCGAGGCTACACCTTC.

In its sample, this clone was seen once. J is TRBJ2-5 and V is TRBV19; possible D gene TRBD2, 6 bases. Trimming left V 5 bases short and J 2 bases short, with 12 bases between. The length of the CDR3 is 14 residues. Per the germline V gene, CDR1 is LNHDA and CDR2 is SQIVND (reference sequence). The CDR3 coding sequence is TGTGCCAGTAGTCCAGGGACTTATCAAGAGACCCAGTACTTC. Its translation: CASSPGTYQETQYF.

This clone was detected only a few times. The chain joins TRBV6-5 to TRBJ1-6; D may be TRBD1 (6 bases). Between the trimmed V and J ends, which lost 0 bases and 8 bases, there was a span of 8 bases. The germline V gene encodes CDR1 MNHEY and CDR2 SVGAGI. The CDR3 is 14 amino acids. DNA for the CDR3: TGTGCCAGCAGTTACTCACGACAGGATTCACCCCTCCACTTT. This gives the protein CASSYSRQDSPLHF.

The CDR3 sequence is CATSEGGQMNTEAFF. In DNA, the CDR3 is TGTGCCACCAGTGAGGGGGGGCAGATGAACACTGAAGCTTTCTTT. This rearrangement joins TRBV24-1 to TRBJ1-1, with D possibly being TRBD1 (6 bases). V was pared by 4 bases and J by 0 bases, with 11 bases between. The CDR3 has 15 amino acids. CDR1 is KGHDR, CDR2 SFDVKD, per germline.

In its sample, this clone was seen a few times. The rearrangement uses TRBV14 and TRBJ2-4, with D unresolved. Germline CDR1 and CDR2: SGHDN and FVKESK. This CDR3 has 16 residues. V lost 4 bases, J lost 0 bases, and 13 bases lay in between. CDR3 sequence reads: CASSLNVVVAKNIQYF. The CDR3 nucleotides read TGTGCCAGCAGCCTAAACGTAGTAGTAGCCAAAAACATTCAGTACTTC. The full variable domain, in which reference TRBV14 and TRBJ2-4 provide the parts outside the CDR3, is EAGVTQFPSHSVIEKGQTVTLRCDPISGHDNLYWYRRVMGKEIKFLLHFVKESKQDESGMPNNRFLAERTGGTYSTLKVQPAELEDSGVYFCASSLNVVVAKNIQYFGAGTRLSVL.

The chain has TRBV3-1 (or the pseudogene TRBV3-2) and TRBJ1-6; D possibly corresponds to TRBD1 (5 bases). V was trimmed by 0 bases and J by 10 bases, leaving 13 bases between them. The CDR3 consists of 15 residues. From germline, CDR1 is LGHDT and CDR2 YNNKEL (reference sequence). The CDR3 nucleotides read TGTGCCAGCAGCCAAGATCAGGGTTCGATCTCACCCCTCCACTTT. Translating gives CASSQDQGSISPLHF.

The V gene is TRBV30, the J gene TRBJ1-3; 9 bases align to TRBD1. Germline CDR1 and CDR2: GTSNPN and SVGIG (reference sequence). The ends lost 1 base at V and 3 bases at J; junction bases unmatched: 4. This CDR3 spans 15 amino acids. DNA of the CDR3: TGTGCCTGGAGTGACGGGACAGGGCTTGGAAACACCATATATTTT. Residues: CAWSDGTGLGNTIYF.

The sample holds a few counts of this clone. The gene calls are TRBV15 and TRBJ1-2, with 10 bases aligning to TRBD1. There are 15 residues in the CDR3. Germline CDR1 is LNHNV and CDR2 is YYDKDF (reference sequence). V was clipped by 6 bases and J by 4 bases; unmatched bases: 8. DNA for the CDR3: TGTGCCACCAGTCCCGGGACAGGGGTCTTCTATGGCTACACCTTC. It encodes CATSPGTGVFYGYTF.

This sequence joins TRBV6-5 and TRBJ2-2; a weak D match, TRBD2 (6 bases). The CDR3 extends over 13 amino acids. The V gene lost 7 bases and the J gene lost 4 bases, with 10 bases spanning the gap. Germline V gene data show CDR1 as MNHEY and CDR2 as SVGAGI. The CDR3 reads CASTPGGTGELFF. For the CDR3, the DNA is TGTGCCAGCACCCCCGGGGGCACCGGGGAGCTGTTTTTT.

This clone was counted only a few times. V and J are TRBV5-6 and TRBJ1-2, with 7 bases identical to TRBD1. Trimming at V came to 3 bases and at J to 7 bases, leaving 6 bases not matched to a gene. This CDR3 comprises 13 residues. Germline CDR1 reads SGHDT; CDR2 reads YYEEEE. The CDR3 DNA is TGTGCCAGCAGCTCACAGGGGTTGGGTGGCTACACCTTC. Translated, it gives CASSSQGLGGYTF.

This rearrangement joins TRBV11-2 to TRBJ1-4; the D gene is possibly TRBD1 (5 bases). Germline CDR1 SGHAT, CDR2 FQNNGV. Trimming took 4 bases from V and 7 from J, leaving 16 bases between them. CDR3 size: 15 residues. In DNA form, the CDR3 reads TGTGCCAGCAGCTCGCGGACGATCCAGGGTGAAAAACTGTTTTTT. This encodes CASSSRTIQGEKLFF.